The clone carrying this TCR beta chain was picked up a small number of times. The antigen is not known. The data derive from a study of beta chain features in type 1 diabetes. Study as a whole: Patients shared similar age, gender and cell yields with healthy donors.

Study-wide results and caveats: Patients' naive, central memory and regulatory TCRB repertoires appeared more alike than those of healthy donors.

TCRB transcripts that were expressed got sequenced, as all of the isolated RNA had been reverse transcribed. TCRdb's table, derived via immunoSEQ multiplex PCR, lists solely in-frame clones and lacks some. There are 350,000 to 450,000 clones in the sample; 11% to 15% occur only once, and approximately 0.038% lies in the top ten. Per the germline V gene, CDR1 is LNHNV and CDR2 is YYDKDF (reference sequence). The V and J ends lost 5 bases and 6 bases, in that order; junction bases with no gene match: 12. The CDR3 extends over 15 amino acids. Specimen: naive CD4+ T cells from blood. This TCR came from a man aged 25 to 45 in good health. This chain joins TRBV15 and TRBJ1-2; 7 bases are shared with TRBD1. CDR3 protein: CATSYDRVPRDGYTF. CDR3 nucleotide sequence: TGTGCCACCAGCTATGACAGGGTCCCTCGGGATGGCTACACCTTC. The complete variable domain, with remaining parts taken from reference TRBV15 and TRBJ1-2, reads DAMVIQNPRYQVTQFGKPVTLSCSQTLNHNVMYWYQQKSSQAPKLLFHYYDKDFNNEADTPDNFQSRRPNTSFCFLDIRSPGLGDTAMYLCATSYDRVPRDGYTFGSGTRLTVV.